This record looks at one T cell receptor (beta chain) sequence and its context. The data are from a study of T cells after somatic rescue of genetic block. Here immunoSEQ multiplex PCR was the method, and the copy in TCRdb shows in-frame clones only, minus some. The table includes tens of thousands of clones, 95% to 96% detected once. The CDR3 is 13 residues long. Germline CDR1 and CDR2: MNHEY and SVGAGI. The V and J ends lost 2 bases and 0 bases respectively, with 2 bases between them. The source is a child less than two years old. V is TRBV6-5 and J is TRBJ1-5; D uncertain. The sample consisted of peripheral blood mononuclear cells (PBMCs). The CDR3 sequence: CASSYDSNQPQHF. The CDR3 region has the DNA TGTGCCAGCAGTTACGATAGCAATCAGCCCCAGCATTTT.